The 19 T cell receptor beta chains in this list originate from one sample, sequenced in a study of blood T cell repertoires in COVID-19. Here immunoSEQ multiplex PCR was the method, and the copy in TCRdb shows in-frame clones only, minus some. The sample comprises 250,000 to 350,000 clones, around 85% of which are singletons, and roughly 0.87% rests with the top ten. Sequenced input: peripheral blood. The receptors stem from a human donor with COVID-19, enrolled during active disease. The donor label of this sample is uncertain.

The genes are TRBV27 and TRBJ1-6, with D maybe TRBD1 (5 bases). Germline values: CDR1 MNHEY, CDR2 SMNVEV (reference sequence). This CDR3 comprises 14 residues. V was pared by 6 bases and J by 13 bases, with 19 bases between. CDR3 DNA sequence: TGTGCCAGCAGCCCCGAGGCGACAGCCTTCCCCCTCCACTTT. Protein sequence: CASSPEATAFPLHF.

This clone appeared many times. The chain is built from TRBV6-6 and TRBJ1-4; TRBD1 matches 7 bases. The CDR3 runs 14 residues. V dropped 4 bases and J dropped 7; count of bases not matched to a gene: 6. The germline gives CDR1 MNHNY, CDR2 SVGAGI (reference sequence). The DNA of the CDR3 is TGTGCCAGCAGTTTCGGACAGGTCGGTGAAAAACTGTTTTTT. Protein sequence: CASSFGQVGEKLFF.

The chain carries TRBV25-1 and TRBJ1-5; possible D gene TRBD1, 5 bases. Trimming stripped 8 bases from V and 8 bases from J, with 16 bases between. The V gene's germline CDR1 is MGHDK and CDR2 SYGVNS. The CDR3 covers 13 residues. CDR3 sequence: CASSSGEGKPQHF. Here the CDR3 DNA reads TGTGCCAGCTCTAGCGGAGAGGGGAAGCCCCAGCATTTT.

V is TRBV6-5 and J is TRBJ1-1, with no clear D. With 6 bases removed from V and 2 bases from J, the gap between germline ends came to 13 bases. The CDR3 is 14 residues long. Germline CDR1 is MNHEY and CDR2 is SVGAGI. CDR3 in amino acids: CASRGRVGNTEAFF. CDR3 sequence (DNA): TGTGCCAGCAGAGGCCGGGTAGGAAACACTGAAGCTTTCTTT.

The chain is built from TRBV4-2 and TRBJ1-4; D is perhaps TRBD1 (5 bases). Trimming removed 1 base from V and 2 bases from J, with 11 bases in between. CDR3 length equals 16 residues. The germline V gene encodes CDR1 LGHNA and CDR2 YNFKEQ. CDR3: CASSQGWAGTNEKLFF. CDR3 nucleotide sequence: TGTGCCAGCAGCCAAGGCTGGGCAGGGACTAATGAAAAACTGTTTTTT.

This clone was counted only a few times. The gene calls are TRBV7-8 and TRBJ1-1, with D hard to call. The germline CDR1 and CDR2 sequences are SGHVS and FQNEAQ. This CDR3 region has 13 residues. V was pared by 5 bases and J by 1 base, with 8 bases between. CDR3 sequence reads: CASSPIQNTEAFF. Here the CDR3 DNA reads TGTGCCAGCAGCCCCATACAGAACACTGAAGCTTTCTTT.

The V gene is TRBV6-2 or TRBV6-3, the J gene TRBJ2-5, with 8 nucleotides matching TRBD2. CDR3 length: 14 amino acids. Germline-derived CDR1 and CDR2 are MNHEY and SVGEGT. V shed 6 bases and J 1 base; nucleotides not matched to a gene: 4. CDR3 sequence reads: CASSLSGIQETQYF. The CDR3 nucleotides read TGTGCCAGCAGCCTTAGCGGGATCCAAGAGACCCAGTACTTC.

The genes are TRBV7-2 and TRBJ2-3, with TRBD1 identical over 7 bases. Germline V gives CDR1 SGHTA, CDR2 FQGNSA. Trimming cost V 2 bases and J 4 bases; bases outside gene matches: 3. This CDR3 has 14 residues. The CDR3 coding sequence is TGTGCCAGCAGCTTACTCCAGGGGGCAGATACGCAGTATTTT. Translation gives CASSLLQGADTQYF.

This chain uses TRBV7-2 with TRBJ2-1, with TRBD2 identical over 8 bases. CDR1 and CDR2 from the germline V gene are SGHTA and FQGNSA. The CDR3 is 15 residues long. V lost 1 base and J lost 6; bases outside the gene matches: 5. Here the CDR3 DNA reads TGTGCCAGCAGCTTAGGAGCGGGAGTGGGCAATGAGCAGTTCTTC. This gives the protein CASSLGAGVGNEQFF.

The chain combines TRBV2 with TRBJ1-5, with 11 bases matching TRBD1. The germline CDR1 and CDR2 sequences are SNHLY and FYNNEI. The CDR3 consists of 15 residues. V was clipped by 10 bases and J by 2 bases; unmatched bases: 7. CDR3 sequence: CATGQGDQGNQPQHF. The DNA for the CDR3 is TGTGCCACGGGACAGGGGGATCAGGGCAATCAGCCCCAGCATTTT.

This chain connects TRBV19 to TRBJ2-1, with TRBD1 identical over 7 bases. The germline gives CDR1 LNHDA, CDR2 SQIVND (reference sequence). Losses at the gene ends were 6 bases for V and 7 bases for J; bases not matched to a gene: 9. This CDR3 is 14 amino acids long. CDR3 DNA sequence: TGTGCCAGTAGCCCGTCGGGACAGTGGAATGAGCAGTTCTTC. Protein: CASSPSGQWNEQFF.

The rearrangement uses TRBV5-5 and TRBJ1-5; 9 bases line up with TRBD1. Germline V CDR1 and CDR2: SGHKS, YYEKEE (reference sequence). V gave up 0 bases and J gave up 6 bases; unmatched junction bases: 4. CDR3 length equals 15 residues. The CDR3 bases are TGTGCCAGCAGCTTGGCGGGACAGGGAGGTCAGCCCCAGCATTTT. Protein sequence: CASSLAGQGGQPQHF.

V gene TRBV2 combines with J gene TRBJ1-5; possible D gene TRBD1, 5 bases. Trimming pared 7 bases from V and 6 bases from J, leaving 16 bases between. Germline V gives CDR1 SNHLY, CDR2 FYNNEI. The length of the CDR3 is 14 residues. DNA for the CDR3: TGTGCCAGCACCCCGGGAGGGCAGGGTCAGCCCCAGCATTTT. Protein: CASTPGGQGQPQHF. Together with reference TRBV2 and TRBJ1-5, the CDR3 gives the full variable domain: EPEVTQTPSHQVTQMGQEVILRCVPISNHLYFYWYRQILGQKVEFLVSFYNNEISEKSEIFDDQFSVERPDGSNFTLKIRSTKLEDSAMYFCASTPGGQGQPQHFGDGTRLSIL.

The chain joins TRBV2 to TRBJ2-2; D may be TRBD2 (5 bases). CDR1 and CDR2 (germline): SNHLY, FYNNEI. CDR3 length equals 14 residues. The V end lost 5 bases, the J end lost 0 bases, and 7 bases lay between the germline ends. The DNA of the CDR3 is TGTGCCAGCAGTCAGCGGACGAACACCGGGGAGCTGTTTTTT. Its protein is CASSQRTNTGELFF. The whole variable domain, filled in from reference TRBV2 and TRBJ2-2, reads EPEVTQTPSHQVTQMGQEVILRCVPISNHLYFYWYRQILGQKVEFLVSFYNNEISEKSEIFDDQFSVERPDGSNFTLKIRSTKLEDSAMYFCASSQRTNTGELFFGEGSRLTVL.

The chain combines TRBV6-5 with TRBJ2-5; TRBD1 matches 12 bases. The germline CDR1 and CDR2 sequences are MNHEY and SVGAGI. The CDR3 extends over 15 amino acids. Trimming took 6 bases from V and 5 from J; bases not matched to a gene: 7. CDR3 bases: TGTGCCAGCAGACCCGGGACAGGGGGCAGGGAGACCCAGTACTTC. Residues: CASRPGTGGRETQYF.

V usage is TRBV6-5 and J usage is TRBJ1-5; no clear D. Germline V gives CDR1 MNHEY, CDR2 SVGAGI. The CDR3 consists of 16 residues. V was cut by 4 bases and J by 4 bases, with 17 bases left in between. DNA for the CDR3: TGTGCCAGCAGTTCACCCCCGCGCGGAGCGAATCAGCCCCAGCATTTT. Encoded protein: CASSSPPRGANQPQHF.

V and J are TRBV10-3 and TRBJ2-1, with 8 bases lining up with TRBD2. In germline, CDR1 is ENHRY, CDR2 SYGVKD. V lost 4 bases to trimming and J lost 9 bases; unmatched junction nucleotides: 11. The CDR3 is 15 amino acids. The DNA for the CDR3 is TGTGCCATCAGTGGGCAAGCGGGAGTAGGCGCTGAGCAGTTCTTC. It specifies CAISGQAGVGAEQFF.

This chain joins TRBV9 and TRBJ1-6; D not resolved. V shed 0 bases and J shed 10 bases, with 8 bases lying between them. The CDR3 consists of 13 residues. Germline V gene data show CDR1 as SGDLS and CDR2 as YYNGEE. The DNA of the CDR3 is TGTGCCAGCAGCGTAGAATCTGAGTCACCCCTCCACTTT. It codes for CASSVESESPLHF.

The genes are TRBV12-3 or TRBV12-4 and TRBJ1-3; D gene uncertain. The ends were cut back, 8 bases at V and 4 bases at J, with 6 bases in the middle. There are 11 residues in the CDR3. The CDR3 loop reads CASSGGNTIYF. CDR3 sequence (DNA): TGTGCCAGCTCGGGAGGAAACACCATATATTTT.